This TCR beta chain was sequenced during a study of blood T cell repertoires in COVID-19. About the research overall: Nucleic acid was either cDNA or gDNA, and it came from T cells, B-cell-depleted T cells, or PBMCs.

The study drew participants aged about 18 to 90 years from roughly 25 US areas. Trimming took off 4 bases at V and 3 bases at J, with 16 bases between the two ends. Germline V gene sequence: CDR1 MNHNS, CDR2 SASEGT. The CDR3 length is 16 residues. The protocol was immunoSEQ multiplex PCR, while the TCRdb copy is restricted to in-frame clones and leaves out a portion. The profile covers about 130,000 clones, with approximately 86% appearing a single time and 2.3% taken by the ten largest. V and J are TRBV6-1 and TRBJ1-5; D ambiguous. The sequencing sample was made of PBMCs or T cells enriched from blood (not recorded which). This receptor was obtained from a woman aged 45-60 years who had recovered from COVID-19. CDR3 in DNA: TGTGCCAGCAGTGCGGCCGATGGAGGGTTCAATCAGCCCCAGCATTTT. Its translation: CASSAADGGFNQPQHF.